This paragraph reports one T cell receptor (beta chain). Its antigen is still unknown. Just one base apart from a much larger clone, this may be a read error. These data are taken from a study of human T cells and chemical hapten exposure. Study-wide results and caveats: There were significantly more large CDR3 similarity clusters among expanded TCRs than among controls.

This sample's time point: patch test 1, 2 weeks after DPC sensitization. This sample's treatment: therapeutic diphenylcyclopropenone sensitization with weekly scalp DPC. From the RACE reads, TCRdb called clonotypes with MiXCR, one entry per CDR3 protein. Of fewer than 130,000 distinct CDR3 sequences in the sample, roughly 11% were seen once. The sequencing here drew on whole blood, taken in connection with sensitization to the hapten diphenylcyclopropenone (DPC). This TCR was sampled from a woman between 35 and 50 years old with alopecia areata. Some clones in this sample may be carry-over from other donors' samples.

In nucleotides, the CDR3 is TGTGCCAGCACCCGGTCGGGTTGGGATCGAGAGACCCAGTACTTC. This encodes CASTRSGWDRETQYF. The chain recombines TRBV7-2 with TRBJ2-5, with no clear D. V was clipped by 7 bases and J by 4 bases, with 19 bases between them. Germline V lookup: CDR1 SGHTA, CDR2 FQGNSA. The CDR3 covers 15 residues.